One sample yielded the 6 T cell receptor beta chains listed below, sequenced in a study of CD8 T cells in cerebrospinal fluid in Alzheimer's disease. No DNA is given; TCRdb re-called the 10x single-cell sequencing reads and lists each CDR3 protein once. This sample contains fewer than 2,000 distinct CDR3 sequences. What was sequenced was cerebrospinal fluid. The source of these receptors is a human donor with mild cognitive impairment.

By frequency, this clonotype registers large. The V and J genes are TRBV2 and TRBJ2-7; TCRdb's assignment of TRBD2 cannot be checked, as there is no DNA. CDR3 size: 14 residues. Germline V gives CDR1 SNHLY, CDR2 FYNNEI. This CDR3 reads CASSTSGRGYEQYF.

This clonotype ranks as large in terms of frequency. The V call is TRBV29-1, the J call TRBJ2-1; the D call of TRBD1 rests on TCRdb alone, since no DNA is present to check it. This CDR3 has 17 amino acids. Germline V gives CDR1 SQVTM, CDR2 ANQGSEA. CDR3 sequence reads: CSVEGTGFSGDYNEQFF.

Measured by frequency, this clonotype is medium-sized. The rearrangement uses TRBV7-8 and TRBJ2-3; the TCRdb call, TRBD2, lacks DNA for checking. The CDR3 runs to 14 residues. The germline V gene encodes CDR1 SGHVS and CDR2 FQNEAQ. This CDR3 reads CASSPPRDYPWQYF.

This clonotype registers large by frequency. CDR3: CSAREVDVQETQYF. This chain uses TRBV20-1 with TRBJ2-5. Germline assignment: CDR1 DFQATT and CDR2 SNEGSKA (reference sequence). This CDR3 spans 14 amino acids.

This clonotype counts as medium-sized (0.01 to 0.1%) by frequency. This chain connects TRBV6-1 to TRBJ2-5; TCRdb's D call of TRBD2 is untestable without DNA. The CDR3 length is 15 residues. Germline V gene sequence: CDR1 MNHNS, CDR2 SASEGT. The CDR3 protein is CASSLGLAGGETQYF.

The chain combines TRBV7-3 with TRBJ2-3; TCRdb calls TRBD2, which cannot be checked without DNA. Germline CDR1 reads SGHTA; CDR2 reads FQGTGA. The CDR3 sequence is 16 residues long. The CDR3 region is CASSSGLAGGTDTQYF.